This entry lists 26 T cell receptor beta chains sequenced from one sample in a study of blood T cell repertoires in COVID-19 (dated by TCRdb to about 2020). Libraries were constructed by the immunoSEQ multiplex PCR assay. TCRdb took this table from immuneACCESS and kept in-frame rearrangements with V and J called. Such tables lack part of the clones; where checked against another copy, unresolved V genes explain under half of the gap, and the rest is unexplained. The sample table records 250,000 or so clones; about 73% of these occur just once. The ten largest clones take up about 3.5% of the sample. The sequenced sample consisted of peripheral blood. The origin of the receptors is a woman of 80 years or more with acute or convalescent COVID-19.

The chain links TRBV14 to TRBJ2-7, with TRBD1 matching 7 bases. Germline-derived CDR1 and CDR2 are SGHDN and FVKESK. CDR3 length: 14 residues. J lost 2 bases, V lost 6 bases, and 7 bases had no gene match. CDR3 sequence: CASRKQGTAYEQYF. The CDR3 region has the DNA TGTGCCAGCAGGAAACAGGGGACGGCCTACGAGCAGTACTTC. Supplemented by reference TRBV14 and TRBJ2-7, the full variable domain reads EAGVTQFPSHSVIEKGQTVTLRCDPISGHDNLYWYRRVMGKEIKFLLHFVKESKQDESGMPNNRFLAERTGGTYSTLKVQPAELEDSGVYFCASRKQGTAYEQYFGPGTRLTVT.

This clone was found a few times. Here the CDR3 DNA reads TGTGCCAGTAGTACGGTGGAGCCGTCGGAAAAACTGTTTTTT. Translated: CASSTVEPSEKLFF. The rearrangement links TRBV19 to TRBJ1-4; D gene unclear. The V end lost 4 bases, the J end lost 8 bases, and 14 bases lay between the germline ends. CDR3 length: 14 amino acids. Germline lookup yields CDR1 LNHDA and CDR2 SQIVND (reference sequence).

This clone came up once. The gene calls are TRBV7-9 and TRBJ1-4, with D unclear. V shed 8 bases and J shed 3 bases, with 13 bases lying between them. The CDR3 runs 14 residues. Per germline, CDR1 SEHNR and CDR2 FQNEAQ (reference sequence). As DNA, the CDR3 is TGTGCCAGCGCTGGAAGCGTAGCTAATGAAAAACTGTTTTTT. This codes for CASAGSVANEKLFF.

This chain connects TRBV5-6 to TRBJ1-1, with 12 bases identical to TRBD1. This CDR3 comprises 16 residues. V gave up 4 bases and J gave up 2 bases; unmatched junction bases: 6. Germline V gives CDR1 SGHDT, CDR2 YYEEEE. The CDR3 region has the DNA TGTGCCAGCAGCGCCTCGGGACAGGGGGCAAACACTGAAGCTTTCTTT. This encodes CASSASGQGANTEAFF.

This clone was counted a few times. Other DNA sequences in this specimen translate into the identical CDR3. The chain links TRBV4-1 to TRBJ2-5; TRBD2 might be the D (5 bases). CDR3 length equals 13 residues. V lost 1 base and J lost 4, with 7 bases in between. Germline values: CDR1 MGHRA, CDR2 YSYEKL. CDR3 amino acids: CASSQARGETQYF. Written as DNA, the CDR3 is TGCGCCAGCAGCCAAGCCCGGGGAGAGACCCAGTACTTC.

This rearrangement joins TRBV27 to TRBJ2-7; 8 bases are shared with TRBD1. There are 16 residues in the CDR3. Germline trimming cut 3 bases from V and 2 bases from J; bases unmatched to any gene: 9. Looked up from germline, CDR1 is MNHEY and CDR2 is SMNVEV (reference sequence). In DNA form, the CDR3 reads TGTGCCAGCAGTTTGCCAGGGGGCAGACCAACCTACGAGCAGTACTTC. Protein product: CASSLPGGRPTYEQYF.

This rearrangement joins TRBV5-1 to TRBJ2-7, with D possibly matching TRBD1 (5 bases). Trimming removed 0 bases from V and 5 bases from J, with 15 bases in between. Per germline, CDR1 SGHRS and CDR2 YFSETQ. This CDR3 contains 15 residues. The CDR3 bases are TGCGCCAGCAGCTTGGGGGGCAGACCCCTCGACGAGCAGTACTTC. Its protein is CASSLGGRPLDEQYF.

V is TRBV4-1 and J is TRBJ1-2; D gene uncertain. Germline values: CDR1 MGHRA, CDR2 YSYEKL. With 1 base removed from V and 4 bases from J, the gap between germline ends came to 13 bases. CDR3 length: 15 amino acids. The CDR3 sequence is CASSQGGGGLYGYTF. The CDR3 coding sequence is TGCGCCAGCAGCCAAGGGGGAGGAGGCCTCTATGGCTACACCTTC.

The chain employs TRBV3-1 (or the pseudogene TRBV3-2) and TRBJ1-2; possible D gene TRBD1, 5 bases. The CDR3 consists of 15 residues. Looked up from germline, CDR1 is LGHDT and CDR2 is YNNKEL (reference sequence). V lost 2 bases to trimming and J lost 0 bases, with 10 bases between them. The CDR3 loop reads CASSQWGGANYGYTF. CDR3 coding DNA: TGTGCCAGCAGCCAATGGGGAGGGGCTAACTATGGCTACACCTTC.

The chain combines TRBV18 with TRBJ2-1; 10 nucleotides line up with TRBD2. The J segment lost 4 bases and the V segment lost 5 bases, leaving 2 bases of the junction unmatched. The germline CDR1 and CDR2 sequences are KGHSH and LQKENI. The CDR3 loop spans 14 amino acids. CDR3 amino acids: CASSVAGGYNEQFF. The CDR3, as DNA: TGTGCCAGCTCAGTAGCGGGAGGATACAATGAGCAGTTCTTC.

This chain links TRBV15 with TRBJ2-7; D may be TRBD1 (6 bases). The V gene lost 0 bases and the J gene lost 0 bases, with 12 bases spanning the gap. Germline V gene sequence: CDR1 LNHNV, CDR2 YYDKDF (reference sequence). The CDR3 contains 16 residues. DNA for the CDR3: TGTGCCACCAGCAGAGAGACAGGAGTGAACTCCTACGAGCAGTACTTC. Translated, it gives CATSRETGVNSYEQYF. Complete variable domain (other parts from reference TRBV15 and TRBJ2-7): DAMVIQNPRYQVTQFGKPVTLSCSQTLNHNVMYWYQQKSSQAPKLLFHYYDKDFNNEADTPDNFQSRRPNTSFCFLDIRSPGLGDTAMYLCATSRETGVNSYEQYFGPGTRLTVT.

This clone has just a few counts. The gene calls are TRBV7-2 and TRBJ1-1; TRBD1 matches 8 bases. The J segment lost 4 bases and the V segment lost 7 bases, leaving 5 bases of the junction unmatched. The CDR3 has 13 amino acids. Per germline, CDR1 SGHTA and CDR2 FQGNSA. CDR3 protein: CASNIQGVTEAFF. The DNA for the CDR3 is TGTGCCAGCAACATACAGGGGGTCACTGAAGCTTTCTTT.

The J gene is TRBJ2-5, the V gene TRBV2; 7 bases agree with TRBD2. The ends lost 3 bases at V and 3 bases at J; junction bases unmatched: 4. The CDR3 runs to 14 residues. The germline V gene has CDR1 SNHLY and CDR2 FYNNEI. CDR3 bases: TGTGCCAGCAGTGACTTTCTAGCGGAAGAGACCCAGTACTTC. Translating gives CASSDFLAEETQYF.

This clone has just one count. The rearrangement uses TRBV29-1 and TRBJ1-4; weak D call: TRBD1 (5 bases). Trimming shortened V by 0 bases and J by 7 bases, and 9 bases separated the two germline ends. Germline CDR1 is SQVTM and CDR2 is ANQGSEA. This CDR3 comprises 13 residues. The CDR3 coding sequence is TGCAGCGTTGAAGATCGAAGGGGTGAAAAACTGTTTTTT. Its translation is CSVEDRRGEKLFF.

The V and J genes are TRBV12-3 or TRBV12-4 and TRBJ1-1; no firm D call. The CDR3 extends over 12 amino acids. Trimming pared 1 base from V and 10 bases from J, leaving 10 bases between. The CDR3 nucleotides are TGTGCCAGCAGTTTAGGGTTTGGAGGAGCTTTCTTT. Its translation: CASSLGFGGAFF.

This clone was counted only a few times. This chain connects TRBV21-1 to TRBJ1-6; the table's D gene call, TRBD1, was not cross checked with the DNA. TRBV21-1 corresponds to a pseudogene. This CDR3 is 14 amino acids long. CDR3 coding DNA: TGTGCCAGCAGCCGGGACAGTTTTAATTCACCCCTCCACTTT. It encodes CASSRDSFNSPLHF.

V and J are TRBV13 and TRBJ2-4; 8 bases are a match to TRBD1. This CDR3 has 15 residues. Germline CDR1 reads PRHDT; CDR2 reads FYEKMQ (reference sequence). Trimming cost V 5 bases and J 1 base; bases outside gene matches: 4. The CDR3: CASSSRQGAKNIQYF. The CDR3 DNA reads TGTGCCAGCAGCAGCCGACAGGGGGCCAAAAACATTCAGTACTTC.

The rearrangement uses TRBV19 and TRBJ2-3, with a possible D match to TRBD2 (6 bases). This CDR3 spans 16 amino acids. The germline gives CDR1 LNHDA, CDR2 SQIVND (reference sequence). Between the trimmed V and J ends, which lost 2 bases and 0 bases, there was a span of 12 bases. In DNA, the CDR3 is TGTGCCAGTAGTATATATCCGGGACTCAGCACAGATACGCAGTATTTT. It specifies CASSIYPGLSTDTQYF.

The CDR3 sequence: CASSETSGSYEQYF. Here the CDR3 DNA reads TGTGCCAGCAGTGAAACTAGCGGCTCCTACGAGCAGTACTTC. This chain uses TRBV6-1 with TRBJ2-7, with 8 positions matching TRBD2. CDR1 is MNHNS, CDR2 SASEGT, per germline. This CDR3 has 14 residues. Losses at the gene ends were 2 bases for V and 0 bases for J; bases not matched to a gene: 0.

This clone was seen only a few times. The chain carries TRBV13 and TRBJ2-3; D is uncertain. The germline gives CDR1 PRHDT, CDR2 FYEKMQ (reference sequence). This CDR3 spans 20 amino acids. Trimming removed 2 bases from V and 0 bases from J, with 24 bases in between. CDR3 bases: TGTGCCAGCAGCTTAAAGGTGGCTGACACATACATTCATAGCACAGATACGCAGTATTTT. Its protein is CASSLKVADTYIHSTDTQYF. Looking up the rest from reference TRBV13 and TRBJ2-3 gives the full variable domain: AAGVIQSPRHLIKEKRETATLKCYPIPRHDTVYWYQQGPGQDPQFLISFYEKMQSDKGSIPDRFSAQQFSDYHSELNMSSLELGDSALYFCASSLKVADTYIHSTDTQYFGPGTRLTVL.

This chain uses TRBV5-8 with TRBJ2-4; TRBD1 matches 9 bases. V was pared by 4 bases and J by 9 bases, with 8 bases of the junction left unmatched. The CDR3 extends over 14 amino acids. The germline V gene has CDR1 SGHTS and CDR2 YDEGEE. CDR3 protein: CASSPRDRVGIQYF. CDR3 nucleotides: TGTGCCAGCAGCCCCCGGGACAGGGTCGGCATTCAGTACTTC. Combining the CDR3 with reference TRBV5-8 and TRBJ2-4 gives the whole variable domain EAGVTQSPTHLIKTRGQQATLRCSPISGHTSVYWYQQALGLGLQFLLWYDEGEERNRGNFPPRFSGRQFPNYSSELNVNALELEDSALYLCASSPRDRVGIQYFGAGTRLSVL.

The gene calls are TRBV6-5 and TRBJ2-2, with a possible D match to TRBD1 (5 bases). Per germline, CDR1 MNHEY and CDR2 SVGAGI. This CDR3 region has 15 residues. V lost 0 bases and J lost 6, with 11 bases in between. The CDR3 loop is CASSYSRRGAGELFF. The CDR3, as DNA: TGTGCCAGCAGTTACTCTCGAAGGGGCGCCGGGGAGCTGTTTTTT.

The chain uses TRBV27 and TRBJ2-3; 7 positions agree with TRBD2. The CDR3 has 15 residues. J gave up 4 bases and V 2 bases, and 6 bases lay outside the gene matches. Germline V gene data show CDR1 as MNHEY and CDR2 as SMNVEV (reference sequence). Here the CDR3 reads CASSLGAGVSDTQYF. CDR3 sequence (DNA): TGTGCCAGCAGTTTAGGTGCGGGAGTTTCAGATACGCAGTATTTT.

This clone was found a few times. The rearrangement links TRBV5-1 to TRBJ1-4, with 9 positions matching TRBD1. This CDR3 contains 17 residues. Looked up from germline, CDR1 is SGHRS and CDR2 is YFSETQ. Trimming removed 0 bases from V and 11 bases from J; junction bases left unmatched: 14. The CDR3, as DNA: TGCGCCAGCAGCTTGGAGGGCGTCCCGGGACAGGGTCGGAAACTGTTTTTT. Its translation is CASSLEGVPGQGRKLFF.

CDR3 sequence: CASSYSERLTDTQYF. Written as DNA, the CDR3 is TGTGCCAGCAGTTACTCTGAGCGCCTCACAGATACGCAGTATTTT. The chain joins TRBV6-5 to TRBJ2-3; D is unclear. The CDR3 is 15 amino acids. CDR1 is MNHEY and CDR2 is SVGAGI in the germline V gene. Trimming cost V 0 bases and J 2 bases, with 9 bases left between them.

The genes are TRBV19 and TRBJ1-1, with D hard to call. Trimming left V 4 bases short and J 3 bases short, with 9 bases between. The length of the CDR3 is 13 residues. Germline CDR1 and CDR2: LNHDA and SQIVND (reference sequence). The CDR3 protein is CASSTAGYTEAFF. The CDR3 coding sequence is TGTGCCAGTAGTACCGCGGGGTACACTGAAGCTTTCTTT.